A selection of T cell receptor beta chains follows, all from one sample in a study of blood T cell repertoires in COVID-19. Measured with immunoSEQ multiplex PCR; TCRdb has only the in-frame clones, and not every one. The sample includes 35,000 to 55,000 clones, 88% of them seen just once. The sample taken for sequencing was peripheral blood. The receptors originated from a human donor in a cohort sampled during active COVID-19. The CDR3 runs from the conserved cysteine through the conserved F or W. A D gene is named only where the DNA matches it firmly. Part of the rows lack a size; the others show once, few, many or a class for expanded clones.

cdr3_length	d_call	clone_size	v_call	j_call	cdr3_aa	cdr3_nt
15	TRBD1	once	TRBV11-2	TRBJ2-1	CATAEETGYVNEQFF	TGTGCCACAGCAGAAGAGACAGGGTATGTCAATGAGCAGTTCTTC
15	TRBD2	-	TRBV7-9	TRBJ2-3	CASSQGTSGADTQYF	TGTGCCAGCAGCCAGGGGACTAGTGGGGCGGATACGCAGTATTTT
15	TRBD1	-	TRBV5-5	TRBJ2-1	CASSLRTGGNNEQFF	TGTGCCAGCAGCTTGAGGACAGGGGGGAACAATGAGCAGTTCTTC
16	TRBD2	-	TRBV5-6	TRBJ2-2	CASSFPSGGGPGELFF	TGTGCCAGCAGCTTCCCTAGCGGGGGGGGACCCGGGGAGCTGTTTTTT
15	TRBD2	-	TRBV6-5	TRBJ2-1	CASSSAGLVNNEQFF	TGTGCCAGCAGTTCGGCGGGACTAGTCAACAATGAGCAGTTCTTC
16	-	-	TRBV7-9	TRBJ2-1	CASSSNPPGAYNEQFF	TGTGCCAGCAGTTCTAACCCCCCGGGGGCCTACAATGAGCAGTTCTTC
15	TRBD1	-	TRBV6-6	TRBJ1-4	CASTAPRGPGEKLFF	TGTGCCAGCACAGCCCCCAGGGGGCCCGGTGAAAAACTGTTTTTT
15	TRBD2	-	TRBV9	TRBJ2-3	CASSEGGGSTDTQYF	TGTGCCAGCAGCGAGGGCGGGGGTAGCACAGATACGCAGTATTTT
13	-	-	TRBV7-6	TRBJ1-1	CASSYTGNTEAFF	TGTGCCAGCAGCTATACCGGGAACACTGAAGCTTTCTTT
14	TRBD2	-	TRBV3-1/TRBV3-2	TRBJ2-1	CASRRATSGNEQFF	TGTGCCAGCAGAAGGGCGACTAGCGGGAATGAGCAGTTCTTC
20	-	-	TRBV24-1	TRBJ2-6	CATSDRKDRRPISGANVLTF	TGTGCCACCAGTGATCGAAAAGACAGGAGACCTATCTCTGGGGCCAACGTCCTGACTTTC
16	TRBD2	-	TRBV7-9	TRBJ2-5	CASSSGLAGGQETQYF	TGTGCCAGCAGCTCCGGACTAGCGGGGGGACAAGAGACCCAGTACTTC
15	TRBD1	-	TRBV10-3	TRBJ2-1	CAIARGTGVIDEQFF	TGTGCCATCGCCCGCGGGACAGGGGTGATCGATGAGCAGTTCTTC
16	TRBD2	-	TRBV19	TRBJ2-3	CASSPRLAGYTDTQYF	TGTGCCAGTAGTCCCCGGCTAGCGGGGTACACAGATACGCAGTATTTT
13	-	-	TRBV19	TRBJ1-6	CASHTGLNSPLHF	TGTGCCAGTCATACAGGTTTAAATTCACCCCTCCACTTT
17	-	-	TRBV4-1	TRBJ1-2	CASSQEGGGGFNYGYTF	TGCGCCAGCAGCCAAGAAGGGGGGGGAGGCTTTAACTATGGCTACACCTTC
18	-	-	TRBV21-1	TRBJ1-1	CASSSHQNVPGQGKVAFF	TGTGCCAGCAGCAGCCACCAGAACGTCCCGGGACAGGGAAAGGTAGCTTTCTTT
13	-	-	TRBV5-5	TRBJ1-2	CASSLVRGYGYTF	TGTGCCAGCAGCTTGGTCCGCGGCTATGGCTACACCTTC
15	-	-	TRBV24-1	TRBJ2-1	CATSDRSGQYNEQFF	TGTGCCACCAGTGATAGGTCAGGGCAATACAATGAGCAGTTCTTC
13	-	-	TRBV6-2/TRBV6-3	TRBJ2-1	CASSYAAGSEQFF	TGTGCCAGCAGTTACGCAGCAGGAAGCGAGCAGTTCTTC
15	TRBD1	-	TRBV19	TRBJ1-2	CASSAGTGFAFGYTF	TGTGCCAGTAGTGCCGGGACAGGGTTTGCGTTTGGCTACACCTTC
15	TRBD2	-	TRBV15	TRBJ2-3	CATSIAGGETDTQYF	TGTGCCACCAGCATAGCGGGGGGGGAAACAGATACGCAGTATTTT
13	-	once	TRBV29-1	TRBJ1-1	CSVEDRTGAEAFF	TGCAGCGTTGAAGATCGCACAGGCGCTGAAGCTTTCTTT
17	-	-	TRBV5-6	TRBJ2-1	CASSFSLVGGIYNEQFF	TGTGCCAGCAGCTTTTCCCTCGTGGGGGGAATTTATAATGAGCAGTTCTTC
15	-	-	TRBV9	TRBJ2-1	CASSVLDSFYNEQFF	TGTGCCAGCAGCGTATTAGATTCCTTCTACAATGAGCAGTTCTTC
12	-	few	TRBV2	TRBJ1-1	CASSEGRDEAFF	TGTGCCAGCAGTGAAGGGCGGGATGAAGCTTTCTTT
14	TRBD1	-	TRBV27	TRBJ1-1	CASSFLFGTGEAFF	TGTGCCAGCAGTTTTTTATTCGGGACAGGGGAAGCTTTCTTT
16	TRBD2	few	TRBV27	TRBJ2-7	CASSPDTGTSRYEQYF	TGTGCCAGCAGTCCCGATACCGGGACTAGCAGATACGAGCAGTACTTC
16	-	-	TRBV3-1/TRBV3-2	TRBJ1-6	CASSQVGRPGNSPLHF	TGTGCCAGCAGCCAAGTCGGAAGGCCGGGTAATTCACCCCTCCACTTT
16	-	-	TRBV6-5	TRBJ1-1	CASSYSVGALRAEAFF	TGTGCCAGCAGTTACTCTGTGGGTGCTTTGCGGGCTGAAGCTTTCTTT
15	-	-	TRBV7-2	TRBJ2-7	CASSPVAGPSYEQYF	TGTGCCAGCAGCCCGGTGGCAGGGCCCTCCTACGAGCAGTACTTC
11	-	once	TRBV6-6	TRBJ1-5	CATGVYQPQHF	TGTGCCACCGGTGTGTATCAGCCCCAGCATTTT
17	-	-	TRBV4-3	TRBJ2-3	CASSLGGSGLRTDTQYF	TGCGCCAGCAGCCTGGGGGGATCAGGGCTTCGCACAGATACGCAGTATTTT
16	-	-	TRBV6-5	TRBJ1-1	CASSYSRGGLNTEAFF	TGTGCCAGCAGTTACTCCCGTGGGGGCTTAAACACTGAAGCTTTCTTT
13	-	-	TRBV5-1	TRBJ2-1	CASSLEDNLREFF	TGCGCCAGCAGCTTGGAGGACAACTTAAGGGAGTTCTTC
13	-	-	TRBV19	TRBJ1-3	CASIPNSGNTIYF	TGTGCCAGTATCCCAAACTCTGGAAACACCATATATTTT
16	-	-	TRBV18	TRBJ2-2	CASSSFRWGYTGELFF	TGTGCCAGCTCATCGTTCAGGTGGGGCTACACCGGGGAGCTGTTTTTT
14	TRBD1	-	TRBV11-2	TRBJ1-1	CASSLDRLNTEAFF	TGTGCCAGCAGCTTGGACAGGCTCAACACTGAAGCTTTCTTT
16	-	-	TRBV5-4	TRBJ2-3	CASSLGTLRSTDTQYF	TGTGCCAGCAGCTTGGGGACTCTAAGATCCACAGATACGCAGTATTTT
12	-	-	TRBV6-5	TRBJ1-2	CASRLDSHGYTF	TGTGCCAGCAGACTCGACAGCCATGGCTACACCTTC
14	-	few	TRBV2	TRBJ1-5	CASRDNYSNQPQHF	TGTGCCAGCAGGGACAACTATAGCAATCAGCCCCAGCATTTT
15	-	-	TRBV2	TRBJ1-2	CASSEGQGFIYGYTF	TGTGCCAGCAGTGAAGGGCAGGGGTTTATCTATGGCTACACCTTC
15	TRBD1	-	TRBV5-1	TRBJ1-1	CASTLGTDRTTEAFF	TGCGCCAGCACCCTTGGCACGGACAGGACCACTGAAGCTTTCTTT
16	-	-	TRBV19	TRBJ2-5	CASSIVAGGPQETQYF	TGTGCCAGTAGTATAGTTGCAGGGGGGCCCCAAGAGACCCAGTACTTC
13	TRBD1	-	TRBV19	TRBJ1-2	CASNPRQGYGYTF	TGTGCCAGTAACCCCCGACAGGGCTATGGCTACACCTTC
13	-	-	TRBV12-3/TRBV12-4	TRBJ2-2	CASSNQGHGELFF	TGTGCCAGCAGCAATCAGGGGCACGGGGAGCTGTTTTTT
16	TRBD2	-	TRBV9	TRBJ2-1	CASSVDPSGGANEQFF	TGTGCCAGCAGCGTAGACCCTAGCGGGGGGGCTAATGAGCAGTTCTTC
16	-	-	TRBV21-1	TRBJ2-5	CASSKEPSRAGETQYF	TGTGCCAGCAGCAAAGAGCCGAGCAGGGCGGGGGAGACCCAGTACTTC
17	TRBD1	-	TRBV10-3	TRBJ2-7	CAISPGAGQAYSYEQYF	TGTGCCATCAGCCCGGGTGCGGGACAGGCCTACTCCTACGAGCAGTACTTC
18	TRBD1	-	TRBV15	TRBJ1-3	CATSPLFRDRAIFRTIYF	TGTGCCACCAGCCCTCTCTTCCGGGACAGGGCCATCTTTCGGACCATATATTTT
13	TRBD1	-	TRBV4-3	TRBJ1-1	CASSQDPTGNAFF	TGCGCCAGCAGCCAGGACCCGACAGGGAATGCTTTCTTT
13	-	-	TRBV4-3	TRBJ2-7	CASSQEPGYRQYF	TGCGCCAGCAGCCAAGAACCAGGGTATCGGCAGTACTTC
12	TRBD2	medium-sized	TRBV2	TRBJ2-7	CASCPGGDEQYF	TGTGCCAGCTGCCCGGGGGGAGACGAGCAGTACTTC